This entry concerns a single T cell receptor beta chain. Its target is unknown. The CDR3 is made up of 15 amino acids. These data originate in a study of cytomegalovirus exposure and HLA in healthy donors. About the research overall: Roughly 180 million T cells yielded 100 million or so unique TCR beta sequences, as an earlier analysis found. Findings and limits, study-wide: Usually a TCR sequence was rare, but some public TCRs were found in many donors.

13 Jbeta primers and 60 Vbeta primers were used for the PCR. Assay: immunoSEQ multiplex PCR; the TCRdb copy retains only in-frame clones and omits some. The sample totals about 120,000 clones; its top ten clones hold 3.7%. The specimen was PBMCs. The receptor was derived from a man in his thirties or forties in good health and CMV-seronegative. The chain uses TRBV21-1 and TRBJ1-1; TRBD1 was called by the table and not checked on the DNA. TRBV21-1 is classified as a pseudogene. Here the CDR3 reads CASPRFRDSPTEAFF. In nucleotides, the CDR3 is TGTGCCAGCCCAAGGTTCCGGGACAGCCCCACTGAAGCTTTCTTT.